These 11 T cell receptor beta chains were all obtained from the same sample, sequenced in a study of CD8+CD57+ T cells in acquired aplastic anemia. It was patients with CD8+CD57+ cell expansion by flow cytometry who were chosen for sequencing. Template material for TCR beta VDJ and CDR3 profiling consisted of genomic DNA. TCRdb independently ran MiXCR on the reads; one entry per CDR3 protein. The data show around 500,000 distinct CDR3 sequences, with about a third seen just once and around 0.82% held by the top ten. Sequences were obtained from sorted CD4+, CD8+, or CD8+CD57+ T cells (not recorded which) from PBMCs. These receptors originate from a human donor with aplastic anemia.

This clonotype was counted at least ten times. V usage is TRBV15 and J usage is TRBJ2-7; 9 positions agree with TRBD1. The junction had 7 bases not matched to a gene; V was cut back by 3 bases and J by 4 bases. Germline values: CDR1 LNHNV, CDR2 YYDKDF (reference sequence). The CDR3 has 15 amino acids. The CDR3 loop reads CATSRGGQGQYEQYF. CDR3 nucleotide sequence: TGTGCCACCAGCAGGGGGGGACAGGGCCAATACGAGCAGTACTTC.

This clonotype was detected only a few times. The chain has TRBV12-3 or TRBV12-4 and TRBJ1-1; a possible D gene is TRBD1 (5 bases). The CDR3 spans 13 residues. The germline V and J ends were trimmed by 10 bases and 3 bases, with 15 bases remaining between them. CDR3 DNA: TGTGCCACGGGGGTGGCATACGACACTGAAGCTTTCTTT. It specifies CATGVAYDTEAFF.

This clonotype was recorded a few times. V and J are TRBV20-1 and TRBJ2-1; TRBD2 aligns across 13 bases. There are 16 residues in the CDR3. Germline assignment: CDR1 DFQATT and CDR2 SNEGSKA (reference sequence). V was pared by 6 bases and J by 5 bases, with 10 bases of the junction left unmatched. The CDR3 is CSARSWTSGSDNEQFF. The CDR3, as DNA: TGCAGTGCCAGGTCATGGACTAGCGGGAGTGACAATGAGCAGTTCTTC.

This clonotype showed up just a few times. The V call is TRBV13, the J call TRBJ1-2; a possible D gene is TRBD1 (5 bases). This CDR3 has 13 residues. Germline-derived CDR1 and CDR2 are PRHDT and FYEKMQ (reference sequence). Trimming pared 4 bases from V and 4 bases from J, leaving 10 bases between. CDR3 region: CASSSDSAYGYTF. The CDR3 region has the DNA TGTGCCAGCAGCTCTGACAGCGCCTATGGCTACACCTTC. Full variable domain (remainder filled in from reference TRBV13 and TRBJ1-2): AAGVIQSPRHLIKEKRETATLKCYPIPRHDTVYWYQQGPGQDPQFLISFYEKMQSDKGSIPDRFSAQQFSDYHSELNMSSLELGDSALYFCASSSDSAYGYTFGSGTRLTVV.

In its sample, this clonotype was seen many times. The chain joins TRBV29-1 to TRBJ2-3; 12 nucleotides match TRBD2. V lost 4 bases and J lost 4; bases outside the gene matches: 3. CDR1 SQVTM and CDR2 ANQGSEA come from the germline V gene. This CDR3 comprises 14 residues. The CDR3 bases are TGCAGCGTTGGGACTAGCGGGGATGCAGATACGCAGTATTTT. Protein product: CSVGTSGDADTQYF.

The V gene is TRBV15, the J gene TRBJ1-2; 9 nucleotides line up with TRBD1. The CDR3 has 15 amino acids. Germline CDR1 is LNHNV and CDR2 is YYDKDF (reference sequence). The V segment lost 10 bases and the J segment 7 bases; nucleotides outside the gene matches: 16. The CDR3 region has the DNA TGTGCCAGTAGTATAGAGGGACAGGGAATGGCTGGCTACACCTTC. Residues: CASSIEGQGMAGYTF.

This clonotype was seen repeatedly, ten times or more. The rearrangement joins TRBV10-2 to TRBJ1-5; D may be TRBD1 (6 bases). The CDR3 is 16 residues long. Germline V gives CDR1 WSHSY, CDR2 SAAADI. Trimming took 8 bases from V and 0 from J, leaving 17 bases between them. The CDR3 DNA follows: TGCGCCAGCGGTTTTGTCCAGGGGAATAGCAATCAGCCCCAGCATTTT. This codes for CASGFVQGNSNQPQHF.

Ten or more counts support this clonotype. The chain couples TRBV4-2 to TRBJ2-3; D gene uncertain. CDR1 is LGHNA, CDR2 YNFKEQ, per germline. V was clipped by 3 bases and J by 2 bases, with 6 bases between them. This CDR3 contains 13 residues. The chain's CDR3 is CASSQEFTDTQYF. DNA of the CDR3: TGTGCCAGCAGCCAGGAGTTCACAGATACGCAGTATTTT.

In this sample, this clonotype turned up many times. The V gene is TRBV11-3, the J gene TRBJ1-5; 8 nucleotides match TRBD1. The CDR3 length is 15 residues. The germline V gene encodes CDR1 SGHNT and CDR2 YENEEA. Trimming cost V 0 bases and J 4 bases; bases outside gene matches: 2. The CDR3 region is CASSLDRDRNQPQHF. The CDR3, as DNA: TGTGCCAGCAGCTTAGACCGGGACAGGAATCAGCCCCAGCATTTT.

The gene calls are TRBV2 and TRBJ2-1; 11 nucleotides agree with TRBD1. The CDR3 totals 13 residues. CDR1 is SNHLY and CDR2 is FYNNEI in the germline V gene. J gave up 7 bases and V 7 bases, and 3 bases lay outside the gene matches. CDR3 nucleotide sequence: TGTGCCAGCAACCGGGACAGGGGGAATGAGCAGTTCTTC. This sequence encodes CASNRDRGNEQFF.

This clonotype has a handful of counts. The genes are TRBV9 and TRBJ1-5, with a tentative D call TRBD1 (5 bases). CDR1 SGDLS and CDR2 YYNGEE come from the germline V gene. This CDR3 is 19 amino acids long. V was shortened by 0 bases and J by 0 bases, with 19 bases between the two germline ends. Here the CDR3 DNA reads TGTGCCAGCAGCGTAGGGGGGGTGGCAGGGCCCTATAGCAATCAGCCCCAGCATTTT. It yields the protein CASSVGGVAGPYSNQPQHF.